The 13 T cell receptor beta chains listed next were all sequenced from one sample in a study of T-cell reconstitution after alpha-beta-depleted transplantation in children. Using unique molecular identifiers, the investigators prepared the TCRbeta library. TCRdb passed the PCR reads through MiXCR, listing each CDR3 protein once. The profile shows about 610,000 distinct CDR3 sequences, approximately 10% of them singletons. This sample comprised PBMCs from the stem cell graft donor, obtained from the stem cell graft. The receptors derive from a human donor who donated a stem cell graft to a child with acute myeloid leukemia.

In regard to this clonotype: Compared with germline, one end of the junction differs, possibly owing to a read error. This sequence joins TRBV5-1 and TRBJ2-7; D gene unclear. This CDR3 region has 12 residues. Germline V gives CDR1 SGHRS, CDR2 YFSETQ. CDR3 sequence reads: CASKDDSYEQCF. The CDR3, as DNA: TGCGCCAGTAAAGACGACTCCTACGAGCAGTGCTTC.

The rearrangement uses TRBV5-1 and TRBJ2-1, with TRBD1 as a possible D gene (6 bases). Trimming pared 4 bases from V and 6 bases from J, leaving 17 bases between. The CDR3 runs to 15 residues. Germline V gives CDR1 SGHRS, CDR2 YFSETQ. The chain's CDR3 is CASSTLGGPGNEQFF. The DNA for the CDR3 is TGCGCCAGCAGCACATTAGGGGGACCGGGCAATGAGCAGTTCTTC.

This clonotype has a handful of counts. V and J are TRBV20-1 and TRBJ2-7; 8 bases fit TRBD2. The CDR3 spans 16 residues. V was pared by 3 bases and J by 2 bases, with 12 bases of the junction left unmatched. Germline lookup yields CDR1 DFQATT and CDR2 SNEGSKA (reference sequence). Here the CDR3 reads CSASPFLAGLTYEQYF. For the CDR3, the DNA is TGCAGTGCTAGCCCCTTCCTAGCGGGTCTTACCTACGAGCAGTACTTC.

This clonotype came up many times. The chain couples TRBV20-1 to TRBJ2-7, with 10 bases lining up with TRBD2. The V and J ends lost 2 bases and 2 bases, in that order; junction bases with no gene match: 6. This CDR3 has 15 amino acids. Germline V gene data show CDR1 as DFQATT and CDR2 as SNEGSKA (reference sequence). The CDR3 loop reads CSARLAGTSAYEQYF. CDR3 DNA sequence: TGCAGTGCTAGACTTGCCGGGACTAGCGCCTACGAGCAGTACTTC.

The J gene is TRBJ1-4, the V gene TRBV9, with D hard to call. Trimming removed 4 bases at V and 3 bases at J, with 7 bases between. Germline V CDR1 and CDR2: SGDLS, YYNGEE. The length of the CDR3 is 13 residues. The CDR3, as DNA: TGTGCCAGCAGCCAAAGCCCTAATGAAAAACTGTTTTTT. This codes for CASSQSPNEKLFF.

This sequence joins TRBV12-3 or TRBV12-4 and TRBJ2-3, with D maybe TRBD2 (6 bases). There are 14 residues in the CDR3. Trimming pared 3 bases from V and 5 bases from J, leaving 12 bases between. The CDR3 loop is CASSLLEGLDTQYF. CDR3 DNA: TGTGCCAGCAGTTTGTTGGAGGGGTTAGATACGCAGTATTTT.

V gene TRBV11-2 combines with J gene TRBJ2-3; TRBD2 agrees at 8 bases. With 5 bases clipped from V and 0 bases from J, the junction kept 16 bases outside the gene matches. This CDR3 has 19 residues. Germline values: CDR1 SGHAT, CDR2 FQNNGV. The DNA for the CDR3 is TGTGCCAGCAGCCCCCCCCGCGGGAGGATAGGTATCAGCACAGATACGCAGTATTTT. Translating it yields CASSPPRGRIGISTDTQYF.

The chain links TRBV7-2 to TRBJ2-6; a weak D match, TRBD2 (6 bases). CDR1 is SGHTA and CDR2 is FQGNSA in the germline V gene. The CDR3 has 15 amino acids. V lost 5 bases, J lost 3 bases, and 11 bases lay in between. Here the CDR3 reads CASSRESGGANVLTF. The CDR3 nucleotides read TGTGCCAGCAGCCGGGAGAGCGGTGGGGCCAACGTCCTGACTTTC.

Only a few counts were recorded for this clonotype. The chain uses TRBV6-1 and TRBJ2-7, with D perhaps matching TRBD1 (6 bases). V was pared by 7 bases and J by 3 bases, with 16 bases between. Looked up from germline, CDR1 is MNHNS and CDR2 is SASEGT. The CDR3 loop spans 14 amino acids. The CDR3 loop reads CASKALAQGYEQYF. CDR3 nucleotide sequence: TGTGCCAGCAAGGCATTGGCACAGGGCTACGAGCAGTACTTC.

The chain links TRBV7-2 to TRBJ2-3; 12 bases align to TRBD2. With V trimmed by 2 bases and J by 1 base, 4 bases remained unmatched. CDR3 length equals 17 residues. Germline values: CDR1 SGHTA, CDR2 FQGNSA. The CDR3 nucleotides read TGTGCCAGCAGCTTAAGGCTAGCGGGAGGGCGCACAGATACGCAGTATTTT. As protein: CASSLRLAGGRTDTQYF.

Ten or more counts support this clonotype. The chain's CDR3 is CASTPAGDYHQPQHF. The CDR3 nucleotides are TGTGCCAGCACCCCGGCGGGGGACTACCATCAGCCCCAGCATTTT. V gene TRBV6-2 or TRBV6-3 combines with J gene TRBJ1-5, with D possibly matching TRBD1 (5 bases). This CDR3 has 15 amino acids. V lost 7 bases, J lost 5 bases, and 18 bases lay in between. From germline, CDR1 is MNHEY and CDR2 SVGEGT.

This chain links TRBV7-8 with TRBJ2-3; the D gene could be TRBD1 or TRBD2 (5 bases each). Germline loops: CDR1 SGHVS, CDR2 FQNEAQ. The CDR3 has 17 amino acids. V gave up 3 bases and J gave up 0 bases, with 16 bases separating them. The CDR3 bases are TGTGCCAGCAGCTTCCTCAAGGGCAGGGAGAGCACAGATACGCAGTATTTT. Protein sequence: CASSFLKGRESTDTQYF.

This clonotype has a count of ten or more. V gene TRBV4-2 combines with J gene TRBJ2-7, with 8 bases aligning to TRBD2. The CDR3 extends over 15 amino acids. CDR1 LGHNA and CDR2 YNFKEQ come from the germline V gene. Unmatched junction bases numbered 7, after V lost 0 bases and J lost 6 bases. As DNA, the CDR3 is TGTGCCAGCAGCCAAGATTGGATAGGGACTAGCGAGCAGTACTTC. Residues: CASSQDWIGTSEQYF.